This T cell receptor (beta chain) is from a study of T cells in Graves' hyperthyroidism and ophthalmopathy. Whole-study findings and limits: A model of 13 V-J pairs discriminated ophthalmopathy from stable hyperthyroidism.

Notes on this clonotype: The antigen is unknown.

The CDR3 regions of TCR beta were amplified from RNA transcripts. Initially, a first-round RT-PCR of the TCR CDR3 employed the HTBI primer set. One entry per CDR3 protein results from TCRdb running MiXCR on the multiplex PCR reads. The sample consists of 350,000 or so distinct CDR3 sequences, approximately 22% of them appearing once. V was pared by 7 bases and J by 4 bases, with 5 bases of the junction left unmatched. The germline V gene encodes CDR1 SNHLY and CDR2 FYNNEI. This CDR3 region has 14 residues. This TCR was recovered from a woman aged 50 to 65 with Graves' hyperthyroidism. The material sequenced was blood. This chain joins TRBV2 and TRBJ2-2; 8 bases map to TRBD2. CDR3 in amino acids: CASNLAGITGELFF. The CDR3 bases are TGTGCCAGCAATTTAGCGGGGATCACCGGGGAGCTGTTTTTT.